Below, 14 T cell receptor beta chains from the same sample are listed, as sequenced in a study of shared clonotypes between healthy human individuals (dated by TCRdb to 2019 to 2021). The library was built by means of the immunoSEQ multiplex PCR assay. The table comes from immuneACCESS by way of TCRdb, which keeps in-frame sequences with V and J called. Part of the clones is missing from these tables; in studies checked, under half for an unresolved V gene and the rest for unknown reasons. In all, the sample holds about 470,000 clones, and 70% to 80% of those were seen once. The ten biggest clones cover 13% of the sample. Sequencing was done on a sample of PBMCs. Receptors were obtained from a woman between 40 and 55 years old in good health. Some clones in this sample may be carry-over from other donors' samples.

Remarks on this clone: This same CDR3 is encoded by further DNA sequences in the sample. The CDR3 DNA is TGTGCCAGCAGCTTGGGGTCGGGGACTGGTGAAAAACTGTTTTTT. Translated: CASSLGSGTGEKLFF. This chain joins TRBV7-9 and TRBJ1-4, with D possibly being TRBD1 (5 bases). The CDR3 is 15 residues long. The ends were cut back, 3 bases at V and 7 bases at J, with 15 bases in the middle. Germline CDR1 SEHNR, CDR2 FQNEAQ (reference sequence).

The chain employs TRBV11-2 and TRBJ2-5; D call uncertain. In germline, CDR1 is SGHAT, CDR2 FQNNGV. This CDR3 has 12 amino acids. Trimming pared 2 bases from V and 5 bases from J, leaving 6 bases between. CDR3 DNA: TGTGCCAGCAGCTTAACTGGGGAGACCCAGTACTTC. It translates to CASSLTGETQYF.

CDR3 DNA sequence: TGCAGCGTTGACGTAGCGGGGGTAACAGAAGAGACCCAGTACTTC. This codes for CSVDVAGVTEETQYF. The rearrangement joins TRBV29-1 to TRBJ2-5, with TRBD2 matching over 9 bases. The CDR3 loop spans 15 amino acids. Per the germline V gene, CDR1 is SQVTM and CDR2 is ANQGSEA. With V trimmed by 3 bases and J by 3 bases, 8 bases remained unmatched.

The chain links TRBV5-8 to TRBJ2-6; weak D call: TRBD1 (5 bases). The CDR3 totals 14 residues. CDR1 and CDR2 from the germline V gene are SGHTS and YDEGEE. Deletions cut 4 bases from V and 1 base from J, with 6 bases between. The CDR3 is CASSRQSGANVLTF. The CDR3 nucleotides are TGTGCCAGCAGCCGACAGTCTGGGGCCAACGTCCTGACTTTC.

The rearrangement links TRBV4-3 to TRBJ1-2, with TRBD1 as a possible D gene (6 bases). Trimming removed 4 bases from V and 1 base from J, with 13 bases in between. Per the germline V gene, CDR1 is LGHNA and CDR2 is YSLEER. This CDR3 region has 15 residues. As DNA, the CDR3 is TGCGCCAGCAGCCCAACACAGGGACTTAACTATGGCTACACCTTC. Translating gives CASSPTQGLNYGYTF.

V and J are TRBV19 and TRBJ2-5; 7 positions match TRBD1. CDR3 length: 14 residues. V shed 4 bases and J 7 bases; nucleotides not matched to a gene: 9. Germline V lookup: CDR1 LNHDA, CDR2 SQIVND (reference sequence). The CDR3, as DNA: TGTGCCAGTAGTACCCCCGACAGGGCCGCGACCCAGTACTTC. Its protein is CASSTPDRAATQYF.

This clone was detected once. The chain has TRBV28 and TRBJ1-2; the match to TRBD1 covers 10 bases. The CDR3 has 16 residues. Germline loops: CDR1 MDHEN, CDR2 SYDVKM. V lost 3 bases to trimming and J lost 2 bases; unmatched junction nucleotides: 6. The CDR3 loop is CASSLWTGGENYGYTF. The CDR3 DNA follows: TGTGCCAGCAGTTTGTGGACAGGGGGGGAAAACTATGGCTACACCTTC.

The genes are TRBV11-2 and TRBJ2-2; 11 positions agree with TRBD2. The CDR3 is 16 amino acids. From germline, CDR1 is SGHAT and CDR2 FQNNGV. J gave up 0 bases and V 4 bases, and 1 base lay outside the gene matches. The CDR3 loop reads CASSSSGGTNTGELFF. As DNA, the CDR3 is TGTGCCAGCAGCTCTAGCGGGGGGACGAACACCGGGGAGCTGTTTTTT.

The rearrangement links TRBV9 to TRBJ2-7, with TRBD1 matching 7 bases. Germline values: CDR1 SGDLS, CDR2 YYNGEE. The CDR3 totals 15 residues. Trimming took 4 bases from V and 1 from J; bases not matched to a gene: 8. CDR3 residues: CASSLGGQPSYEQYF. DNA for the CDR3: TGTGCCAGCAGCCTTGGGGGACAGCCTTCCTACGAGCAGTACTTC.

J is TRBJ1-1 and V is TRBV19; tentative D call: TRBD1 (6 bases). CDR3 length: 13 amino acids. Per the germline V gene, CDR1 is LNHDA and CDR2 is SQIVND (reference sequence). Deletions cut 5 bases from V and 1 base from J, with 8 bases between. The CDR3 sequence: CASSLQGNTEAFF. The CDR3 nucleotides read TGTGCCAGTAGTCTACAGGGGAACACTGAAGCTTTCTTT.

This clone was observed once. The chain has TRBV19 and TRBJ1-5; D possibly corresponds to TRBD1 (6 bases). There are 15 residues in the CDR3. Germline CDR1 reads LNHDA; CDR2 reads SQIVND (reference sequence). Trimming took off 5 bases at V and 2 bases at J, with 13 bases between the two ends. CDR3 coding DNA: TGTGCCAGTAGTTACGGACAGATGGGCAATCAGCCCCAGCATTTT. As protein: CASSYGQMGNQPQHF. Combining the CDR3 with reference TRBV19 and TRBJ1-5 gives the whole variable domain DGGITQSPKYLFRKEGQNVTLSCEQNLNHDAMYWYRQDPGQGLRLIYYSQIVNDFQKGDIAEGYSVSREKKESFPLTVTSAQKNPTAFYLCASSYGQMGNQPQHFGDGTRLSIL.

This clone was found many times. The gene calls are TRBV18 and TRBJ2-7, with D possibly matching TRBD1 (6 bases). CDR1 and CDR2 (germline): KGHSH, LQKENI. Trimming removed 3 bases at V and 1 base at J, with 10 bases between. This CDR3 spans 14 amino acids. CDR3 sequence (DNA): TGTGCCAGCTCACCCCGACAGGTATCCTACGAGCAGTACTTC. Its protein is CASSPRQVSYEQYF. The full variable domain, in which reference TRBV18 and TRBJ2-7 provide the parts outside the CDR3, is NAGVMQNPRHLVRRRGQEARLRCSPMKGHSHVYWYRQLPEEGLKFMVYLQKENIIDESGMPKERFSAEFPKEGPSILRIQQVVRGDSAAYFCASSPRQVSYEQYFGPGTRLTVT.

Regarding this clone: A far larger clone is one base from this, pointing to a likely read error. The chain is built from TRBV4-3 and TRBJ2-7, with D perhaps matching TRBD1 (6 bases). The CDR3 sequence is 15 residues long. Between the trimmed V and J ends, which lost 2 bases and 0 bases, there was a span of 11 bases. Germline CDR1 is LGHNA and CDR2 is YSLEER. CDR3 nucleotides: TGCGCCAGCAGCCAAACCCAGGGGAGCTCCTACGAGCAGTACTTC. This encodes CASSQTQGSSYEQYF.

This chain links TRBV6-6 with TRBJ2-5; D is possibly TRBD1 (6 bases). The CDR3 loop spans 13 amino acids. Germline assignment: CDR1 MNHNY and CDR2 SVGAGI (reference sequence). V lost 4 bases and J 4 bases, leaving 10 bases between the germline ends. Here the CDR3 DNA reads TGTGCCAGCAGTTCGACAGGTGGAGAGACCCAGTACTTC. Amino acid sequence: CASSSTGGETQYF.